This TCR beta chain appears in the sequencing data of a study of Graves' ophthalmopathy and Graves' hyperthyroidism. This clonotype was recorded many times. Trimming took 5 bases from V and 6 from J; bases not matched to a gene: 8. Germline CDR1 reads PRHDT; CDR2 reads FYEKMQ (reference sequence). This CDR3 contains 15 residues. RNA served as the template for amplifying TCR beta CDR3 regions. An opening RT-PCR round employed HTBI primers and preceded a second-round multiplex PCR. TCRdb reprocessed the multiplex PCR reads with MiXCR, giving one entry per CDR3 protein. The sample carries roughly 480,000 distinct CDR3 sequences, around 14% recorded once.

Sequenced input: blood. This sequence originates from a woman under 40 with Graves' ophthalmopathy. The chain uses TRBV13 and TRBJ2-5, with 11 nucleotides matching TRBD1. CDR3 in amino acids: CASSLGGQGEKTQYF. CDR3 bases: TGTGCCAGCAGCCTGGGGGGACAGGGGGAGAAGACCCAGTACTTC. Full variable domain (outside the CDR3, taken from reference TRBV13 and TRBJ2-5): AAGVIQSPRHLIKEKRETATLKCYPIPRHDTVYWYQQGPGQDPQFLISFYEKMQSDKGSIPDRFSAQQFSDYHSELNMSSLELGDSALYFCASSLGGQGEKTQYFGPGTRLLVL.